The source of this T cell receptor (beta chain) is a study of T-cell memory formation after mild COVID-19 (TCRdb year 2021). Study-wide context: Most TCR sequence clusters were specific to one of the two donors. In a couple of donors, T-cell clones that expanded and contracted after mild COVID-19 were tracked by sequencing TCRalpha and TCRbeta repertoires over time. Two young, previously healthy adult volunteers made up the cohort, one male and one female. General findings and caveats noted by the study authors: From day 15 to 85, contracting clones showed balanced CD4/CD8 phenotypes, whereas a second wave of clones that expanded from day 15 to 37 leaned towards CD4+. Contracting CD4+ clones appeared mostly in the CM and EM memory subsets, whereas CD8+ clones were enriched in EMRA. The study included only two mild cases, and larger cohorts that include severe cases with pre-infection samples were judged to be necessary. SARS-CoV-2 specificity of the second-wave clones peaking on day 37 was not confirmed. The detection of some responding clones in pre-infection memory suggests that pre-existing cross-reactive memory T cells joined the SARS-CoV-2 response.

PBMCs were isolated by Ficoll-Paque density gradient centrifugation. The sequencer listed for this sample is Illumina NovaSeq 6000. cDNA libraries for TCRalpha and TCRbeta were prepared by 5'RACE using constant-segment primers, with sample barcodes and unique molecular identifiers added. Trizol reagent was used to extract RNA from every sample. Library amplification was performed in two PCR steps, and a second sample barcode and Illumina TruSeq adapters were introduced in the second step. The libraries were sequenced on an Illumina NovaSeq using 2 x 150 bp paired-end reads. The authors' analysis ran thus. With migec v1.2.7, reads were demultiplexed and then collapsed into UMI-guided consensus sequences. Using mixcr v2.1.11, UMI consensuses were aligned to TRA and TRB V and J templates and then assembled into clonotypes. A clonotype was counted as expanded or contracted only if both edgeR and NoisET called the change significant, with noise models trained on biological replicates. For edgeR calls, a false discovery rate-adjusted p below 0.01 and a log2 fold-change threshold of 1 were applied. As an exploratory analysis of dynamics, max-normalized trajectories of the 1000 most abundant clonotypes were examined by PCA with hierarchical clustering. The CD4 or CD8 phenotype of responding clones was assigned using the separately sequenced CD4+ and CD8+ repertoires. Starting from the raw public reads, TCRdb applied fastp trimming at Q25, assembled clones with MiXCR and retained in-frame beta chains. A single entry per CDR3 protein holds the most common genes and DNA from its merged rows. TCRdb's processing, not the authors' own work, is the source of the V and J calls. This sample is represented by approximately 250,000 distinct CDR3 sequences; around 15% of them were singletons. The ten largest account for more than 20% of the sample.

Details on this clonotype: Its antigen is currently not known. Per-base qualities were not stored, and no clone one base away is much larger.

V gives up 1 base and J gives up 4 bases, and the segment between their germline ends measures 14 bases. Inclusive of the bounding cysteine and phenylalanine, the CDR3 is 16 residues long. The kept DNA is CDR3 alone, 48 bases in frame from the first base. The specimen sequenced was PBMCs or a T cell subset sorted from them (not recorded which). This chain joins TRBV12-3 or TRBV12-4 to TRBJ1-3; the D gene is unclear. The origin of this receptor is a man younger than 30 who had mild COVID-19 (a few samples of this study predate the infection). The sample titles of this study are shuffled in the database, so cell type and time point are left out; the donor was told from shared clones. The DNA is as follows: TGTGCCAGCAGTTTAGGGGTCAGAGGGCTGGGAAACACCATATATTTT. This yields the protein CASSLGVRGLGNTIYF.